This TCR beta chain comes out of a study of T cell repertoires in cytomegalovirus infection. In the study overall: An indication of both CMV infection and matching HLA type came from public TCR beta signatures.

Study observations and caveats: Cumulative frequency (of public TCR beta family members) identified carriers of CMV plus the relevant HLA.

CDR3 length: 14 residues. V gave up 4 bases and J gave up 1 base, with 10 bases separating them. From germline, CDR1 is LNHDA and CDR2 SQIVND (reference sequence). With respect to this clonotype: What it binds is not known.

TCRdb re-called the reads with MiXCR, one entry per CDR3 protein. The top ten clones hold roughly 13% of a sample with around 490,000 distinct CDR3 sequences, 26% of them seen once. This clonotype was sampled from a human donor in good health (CMV status not recorded). Some clones in this sample may be carry-over from other donors' samples. Sequences were obtained from PBMCs. The chain uses TRBV19 and TRBJ1-2; no reliable D call. CDR3 DNA: TGTGCCAGTAGTAGTCTCGGGATTAACTATGGCTACACCTTC. Translation gives CASSSLGINYGYTF.